The 26 T cell receptor beta chains below come from one sample, sequenced in a study of cytomegalovirus exposure and HLA in healthy donors. 60 Vbeta and 13 Jbeta primers were used in PCR. The data were produced by immunoSEQ multiplex PCR, yet TCRdb's version contains in-frame clones alone and is incomplete. Of about 120,000 clones in the sample, 9% to 10% were seen once. Specimen: PBMCs. The receptors come from a man aged 30 to 39 in good health and CMV-seronegative.

This clone has a handful of counts. The chain is built from TRBV30 and TRBJ1-5; the D gene is possibly TRBD1 (5 bases). Trimming cost V 0 bases and J 6 bases, with 21 bases left between them. Germline values: CDR1 GTSNPN, CDR2 SVGIG (reference sequence). CDR3 length equals 17 residues. CDR3 region: CAWSVHLARVGVQPQHF. For the CDR3, the DNA is TGTGCCTGGAGTGTTCATCTGGCCAGGGTAGGTGTTCAGCCCCAGCATTTT.

The chain carries TRBV6-5 and TRBJ2-7, with D tentatively TRBD2 (7 bases). The germline V gene encodes CDR1 MNHEY and CDR2 SVGAGI. The CDR3 has 14 residues. V shed 5 bases and J shed 3 bases, with 14 bases lying between them. CDR3 region: CASSKRDTNYEQYF. The CDR3 nucleotides read TGTGCCAGCAGTAAGCGGGACACCAACTACGAGCAGTACTTC.

This chain joins TRBV14 and TRBJ2-3; 10 bases agree with TRBD2. There are 17 residues in the CDR3. J lost 4 bases, V lost 2 bases, and 9 bases had no gene match. Germline assignment: CDR1 SGHDN and CDR2 FVKESK. The CDR3 reads CASSQHLAGASPDTQYF. The CDR3 DNA reads TGTGCCAGCAGCCAACACCTAGCGGGGGCTAGCCCAGATACGCAGTATTTT.

V gene TRBV15 combines with J gene TRBJ2-4; a weak D match, TRBD1 (5 bases). Germline V CDR1 and CDR2: LNHNV, YYDKDF (reference sequence). Trimming stripped 0 bases from V and 8 bases from J, with 11 bases between. The CDR3 extends over 14 amino acids. The CDR3 region has the DNA TGTGCCACCAGCAGAGAGATGGGGCGCTACATTCAGTACTTC. Translating it yields CATSREMGRYIQYF.

This chain connects TRBV7-9 to TRBJ1-5, with 7 positions matching TRBD1. The germline CDR1 and CDR2 sequences are SEHNR and FQNEAQ (reference sequence). There are 15 residues in the CDR3. The J segment lost 4 bases and the V segment lost 3 bases, leaving 6 bases of the junction unmatched. The CDR3 protein is CASSLGAGGNQPQHF. CDR3 in DNA: TGTGCCAGCAGCTTGGGGGCAGGGGGTAATCAGCCCCAGCATTTT.

As regards this clone: At one end the junction does not follow the germline gene, possibly because of a read error. This chain uses TRBV7-7 with TRBJ2-5, with 7 bases that match TRBD1. Germline V lookup: CDR1 SSHAT, CDR2 FNYEAQ (reference sequence). The CDR3 consists of 13 residues. CDR3 in amino acids: CASSLGQQETQYF. CDR3 bases: TGTGCTAGCAGCCTGGGACAGCAAGAGACCCAGTACTTC.

The chain recombines TRBV15 with TRBJ1-4; 8 bases map to TRBD1. Germline assignment: CDR1 LNHNV and CDR2 YYDKDF (reference sequence). This CDR3 comprises 16 residues. With 0 bases clipped from V and 7 bases from J, the junction kept 7 bases outside the gene matches. CDR3 in amino acids: CATSRDAGQGGEKLFF. The CDR3 bases are TGTGCCACCAGCAGAGATGCTGGACAGGGAGGTGAAAAACTGTTTTTT.

This sequence joins TRBV6-5 and TRBJ1-2, with D possibly being TRBD1 (6 bases). CDR1 MNHEY and CDR2 SVGAGI come from the germline V gene. The length of the CDR3 is 13 residues. V was pared by 5 bases and J by 5 bases, with 12 bases between. The DNA for the CDR3 is TGTGCCAGCAGTGAGGACAGTCGATATGGCTACACCTTC. Amino acid sequence: CASSEDSRYGYTF.

This clone has a handful of counts. The chain uses TRBV4-3 and TRBJ2-7; 7 nucleotides align to TRBD1. Looked up from germline, CDR1 is LGHNA and CDR2 is YSLEER. CDR3 length equals 22 residues. The V gene end was trimmed by 0 bases and the J gene end by 0 bases; junction bases not matched to a gene: 23. For the CDR3, the DNA is TGCGCCAGCAGCCAAGATAGTGTGGGGACAGAGGCCGTCAGAGGCTCCTCCTACGAGCAGTACTTC. Translation: CASSQDSVGTEAVRGSSYEQYF.

This clone was found a few times. V usage is TRBV5-4 and J usage is TRBJ2-1, with 9 bases identical to TRBD2. Germline assignment: CDR1 SGHNT and CDR2 YYREEE (reference sequence). This CDR3 is 15 amino acids long. Unmatched junction bases numbered 7, after V lost 3 bases and J lost 6 bases. The DNA of the CDR3 is TGTGCCAGCAGCTACTTAGCGGGAGTTGGCAATGAGCAGTTCTTC. This gives the protein CASSYLAGVGNEQFF.

This clone was observed a handful of times. The chain has TRBV5-1 and TRBJ1-2, with 10 bases identical to TRBD1. The J segment lost 3 bases and the V segment lost 4 bases, leaving 15 bases of the junction unmatched. Looked up from germline, CDR1 is SGHRS and CDR2 is YFSETQ. This CDR3 region has 18 residues. CDR3 protein: CASSPDGGQGLGYYGYTF. The CDR3 coding sequence is TGCGCCAGCAGCCCGGATGGGGGACAGGGGTTGGGTTACTATGGCTACACCTTC.

In its sample, this clone was seen a few times. This sequence joins TRBV29-1 and TRBJ1-1; D may be TRBD1 (5 bases). The CDR3 covers 13 residues. Germline loops: CDR1 SQVTM, CDR2 ANQGSEA. Trimming left V 4 bases short and J 7 bases short, with 16 bases between. The CDR3 nucleotides read TGCAGCGTTGCCCGGTTAGGGGTGGGTGAAGCTTTCTTT. As protein: CSVARLGVGEAFF.

The chain carries TRBV5-6 and TRBJ2-7, with no clear D. Trimming stripped 0 bases from V and 2 bases from J, with 6 bases between. Germline assignment: CDR1 SGHDT and CDR2 YYEEEE. The CDR3 totals 13 residues. CDR3 sequence reads: CASSLALPYEQYF. Written as DNA, the CDR3 is TGTGCCAGCAGCTTGGCACTACCCTACGAGCAGTACTTC.

In its sample, this clone was seen a few times. The junction does not match germline at one end; this may be a read error. The genes are TRBV7-7 and TRBJ2-2; D is ambiguous. The CDR3 runs to 11 residues. Germline CDR1 and CDR2: SSHAT and FNYEAQ (reference sequence). The chain's CDR3 is CASSSGGELFF. In nucleotides, the CDR3 is TGTGCTAGCAGCTCGGGCGGGGAGCTGTTTTTT.

The chain combines TRBV7-9 with TRBJ2-1; TRBD2 matches 10 bases. Germline V lookup: CDR1 SEHNR, CDR2 FQNEAQ (reference sequence). The junction had 13 bases not matched to a gene; V was cut back by 5 bases and J by 0 bases. The CDR3 length is 19 residues. CDR3 region: CASSPRTSGPIHSYNEQFF. As DNA, the CDR3 is TGTGCCAGCAGCCCCAGGACTAGCGGCCCTATCCACTCCTACAATGAGCAGTTCTTC.

The rearrangement uses TRBV2 and TRBJ1-6; D is undetermined. This CDR3 region has 13 residues. CDR1 is SNHLY and CDR2 is FYNNEI in the germline V gene. Trimming left V 2 bases short and J 7 bases short, with 6 bases between. CDR3 residues: CASSERRNSPLHF. The CDR3 region has the DNA TGTGCCAGCAGTGAACGGAGGAATTCACCCCTCCACTTT.

The V and J genes are TRBV4-1 and TRBJ2-5; D gene uncertain. CDR1 and CDR2 (germline): MGHRA, YSYEKL. This CDR3 spans 15 amino acids. V was cut by 3 bases and J by 5 bases, with 16 bases left in between. CDR3 protein: CASSQSPMRFETQYF. CDR3 coding DNA: TGCGCCAGCAGCCAGAGTCCTATGAGGTTCGAGACCCAGTACTTC.

Only a few counts were recorded for this clone. The rearrangement joins TRBV7-9 to TRBJ1-2; TRBD1 agrees at 8 bases. The CDR3 is 17 residues long. Trimming took 1 base from V and 2 from J; bases not matched to a gene: 9. Germline V gene data show CDR1 as SEHNR and CDR2 as FQNEAQ (reference sequence). CDR3 loop: CASSLDWTGNPNYGYTF. In DNA, the CDR3 is TGTGCCAGCAGCTTAGATTGGACAGGGAATCCGAACTATGGCTACACCTTC.

In its sample, this clone was seen a few times. The chain links TRBV5-8 to TRBJ2-7, with a weak D call TRBD2 (5 bases). Germline CDR1 is SGHTS and CDR2 is YDEGEE. Between the trimmed V and J ends, which lost 6 bases and 3 bases, there was a span of 28 bases. The CDR3 consists of 18 residues. CDR3 in DNA: TGTGCCAGCAACGACCCGCCGGACTCCCGGGCAGTCAACTACGAGCAGTACTTC. Amino acid sequence: CASNDPPDSRAVNYEQYF.

CDR3 bases: TGTGCCAGCAGTTTCTCAGGAATCACAGATACGCAGTATTTT. Protein product: CASSFSGITDTQYF. V is TRBV27 and J is TRBJ2-3; no clear D gene. V was pared by 3 bases and J by 2 bases, with 9 bases between. In germline, CDR1 is MNHEY, CDR2 SMNVEV (reference sequence). The length of the CDR3 is 14 residues.

This chain joins TRBV30 and TRBJ2-2; perhaps TRBD2 as D (7 bases). V gave up 4 bases and J gave up 3 bases, with 15 bases separating them. This CDR3 has 15 amino acids. CDR1 and CDR2 from the germline V gene are GTSNPN and SVGIG (reference sequence). CDR3 residues: CAWNRGARDTGELFF. The CDR3 nucleotides read TGTGCCTGGAACCGGGGGGCGCGGGACACCGGGGAGCTGTTTTTT.

This clone appeared a few times. The CDR3 protein is CASSSSGGKDTQYF. The CDR3 bases are TGTGCCAGCAGTTCCTCAGGGGGTAAAGATACGCAGTATTTT. The V and J genes are TRBV28 and TRBJ2-3; 7 bases align to TRBD1. The germline V gene encodes CDR1 MDHEN and CDR2 SYDVKM. The trim removed 4 bases at V and 5 bases at J, leaving 6 bases unmatched. The CDR3 runs to 14 residues.

The chain is built from TRBV28 and TRBJ1-4; the D gene is possibly TRBD1 (5 bases). Germline V gene data show CDR1 as MDHEN and CDR2 as SYDVKM. V lost 5 bases to trimming and J lost 8 bases, with 12 bases between them. The CDR3 has 13 amino acids. For the CDR3, the DNA is TGTGCCAGCAGTCTGCGGGGCGGGGAAAAACTGTTTTTT. Its translation is CASSLRGGEKLFF.

In its sample, this clone was seen a few times. V is TRBV7-9 and J is TRBJ2-7; TRBD1 agrees at 9 bases. Germline lookup yields CDR1 SEHNR and CDR2 FQNEAQ (reference sequence). With V trimmed by 0 bases and J by 0 bases, 3 bases remained unmatched. The CDR3 sequence is 16 residues long. This chain's CDR3 is CASSLALGQGSYEQYF. The CDR3 nucleotides read TGTGCCAGCAGCTTAGCGTTGGGACAGGGCTCCTACGAGCAGTACTTC.

This clone was seen a handful of times. This rearrangement joins TRBV30 to TRBJ2-1; TRBD1 is a possible D gene (6 bases). This CDR3 has 12 residues. V was cut by 5 bases and J by 9 bases, with 14 bases left in between. Per the germline V gene, CDR1 is GTSNPN and CDR2 is SVGIG (reference sequence). CDR3 sequence reads: CAWRAVGGEQFF. The DNA of the CDR3 is TGTGCCTGGCGGGCCGTAGGGGGTGAGCAGTTCTTC. Full variable domain (outside the CDR3, taken from reference TRBV30 and TRBJ2-1): SQTIHQWPATLVQPVGSPLSLECTVEGTSNPNLYWYRQAAGRGLQLLFYSVGIGQISSEVPQNLSASRPQDRQFILSSKKLLLSDSGFYLCAWRAVGGEQFFGPGTRLTVL.

This clone has a handful of counts. The rearrangement links TRBV25-1 to TRBJ1-1; D not resolved. V was cut by 2 bases and J by 7 bases, with 17 bases left in between. CDR1 MGHDK and CDR2 SYGVNS come from the germline V gene. The CDR3 spans 15 residues. This CDR3 is CASSEGGLPSHEAFF. DNA for the CDR3: TGTGCCAGCAGTGAAGGAGGCTTACCTTCCCATGAAGCTTTCTTT.